The 30 T cell receptor beta chains below were found in one sample sequenced in a study of blood T cell repertoires in COVID-19. Libraries were prepared by immunoSEQ multiplex PCR; TCRdb keeps only in-frame clonotypes and omits some of them. The sample holds hundreds of thousands of clones; 70% to 90% are singletons and the top ten take roughly 0.95%. The sample taken for sequencing was PBMCs or T cells enriched from blood (not recorded which). The receptors were sampled from a man between 50 and 59 years old who had been exposed to COVID-19.

This chain joins TRBV5-1 and TRBJ1-6, with D possibly matching TRBD1 (6 bases). Trimming took 2 bases from V and 6 from J, leaving 18 bases between them. This CDR3 has 17 amino acids. Germline lookup yields CDR1 SGHRS and CDR2 YFSETQ. As DNA, the CDR3 is TGCGCCAGCAGCTTAAACCCCAGGGGCGCCCCTAATTCACCCCTCCACTTT. It codes for CASSLNPRGAPNSPLHF.

The rearrangement uses TRBV5-4 and TRBJ2-1; 8 positions match TRBD2. Germline V gives CDR1 SGHNT, CDR2 YYREEE (reference sequence). J lost 8 bases, V lost 2 bases, and 12 bases had no gene match. This CDR3 region has 16 residues. CDR3 sequence (DNA): TGTGCCAGCAGCTTTTCTCGGGGGGGCTCTTGGGATGAGCAGTTCTTC. Its translation: CASSFSRGGSWDEQFF.

The V call is TRBV28, the J call TRBJ1-2; no clear D. Deletions cut 11 bases from V and 4 bases from J, with 11 bases between. Germline lookup yields CDR1 MDHEN and CDR2 SYDVKM. The CDR3 is 11 residues long. CDR3 in DNA: TGTGCCTCGGAGGGCAGCTATGGCTACACCTTC. It translates to CASEGSYGYTF.

This chain joins TRBV28 and TRBJ2-3; TRBD1 is a possible D gene (6 bases). The ends were cut back, 5 bases at V and 6 bases at J, with 15 bases in the middle. The CDR3 runs 14 residues. CDR1 is MDHEN, CDR2 SYDVKM, per germline. The CDR3 loop reads CASSLPQGGDTQYF. For the CDR3, the DNA is TGTGCCAGCAGTCTCCCACAGGGTGGGGATACGCAGTATTTT.

V is TRBV19 and J is TRBJ2-7, with D perhaps matching TRBD2 (6 bases). There are 13 residues in the CDR3. Germline V CDR1 and CDR2: LNHDA, SQIVND (reference sequence). Trimming left V 5 bases short and J 3 bases short, with 11 bases between. CDR3: CASSEDYGYEQYV. The CDR3 nucleotides read TGTGCCAGTAGTGAGGACTACGGCTACGAGCAGTACGTC.

V is TRBV10-3 and J is TRBJ2-4; tentatively, D is TRBD2 (6 bases). V dropped 3 bases and J dropped 2 bases, with 17 bases sitting between them. The CDR3 has 17 residues. CDR1 is ENHRY, CDR2 SYGVKD, per germline. Written as DNA, the CDR3 is TGTGCCATCAGTGAAGTACTTACGGGAGCGACCAAAAACATTCAGTACTTC. Encoded protein: CAISEVLTGATKNIQYF.

This clone occurred once. This rearrangement joins TRBV30 to TRBJ1-1; maybe TRBD1 (6 bases). CDR1 and CDR2 from the germline V gene are GTSNPN and SVGIG (reference sequence). The CDR3 covers 12 residues. CDR3 nucleotide sequence: TGTGCTTACCTCGGGGGGGCGCGGGCAGCTTTCTTT. Translation gives CAYLGGARAAFF.

The V and J genes are TRBV7-6 and TRBJ2-7; 9 bases fit TRBD2. CDR3 length: 15 residues. Germline CDR1 SGHVS, CDR2 FNYEAQ. With V trimmed by 5 bases and J by 8 bases, 13 bases remained unmatched. The CDR3 nucleotides read TGTGCCAGCAGCCCTGTGATAGCGGGGGTCGCACAGCAGTACTTC. It translates to CASSPVIAGVAQQYF.

The chain carries TRBV6-5 and TRBJ2-5; maybe TRBD1 (6 bases). Germline V CDR1 and CDR2: MNHEY, SVGAGI. This CDR3 region has 15 residues. V was trimmed by 0 bases and J by 4 bases, leaving 12 bases between them. CDR3 amino acids: CASSYSEVGGETQYF. The DNA of the CDR3 is TGTGCCAGCAGTTACTCCGAAGTAGGGGGAGAGACCCAGTACTTC.

CDR3 region: CASSLERLSSCYPNQPQHF. DNA for the CDR3: TGTGCCAGCAGCTTGGAGCGGCTGTCGAGTTGCTATCCCAATCAGCCCCAGCATTTT. The chain couples TRBV5-7 to TRBJ1-5, with no clear D. TRBV5-7 belongs to the ORF category, with a function that is uncertain. V was clipped by 0 bases and J by 3 bases, with 22 bases between them. The CDR3 runs to 19 residues.

The chain uses TRBV7-9 and TRBJ1-1; D call uncertain. The CDR3 loop spans 12 amino acids. CDR1 is SEHNR, CDR2 FQNEAQ, per germline (reference sequence). V was shortened by 2 bases and J by 11 bases, with 12 bases between the two germline ends. DNA of the CDR3: TGTGCCAGCAGCTTATCAGGCTCCCAGGCTTTCTTT. It codes for CASSLSGSQAFF.

This clone was recorded once. This chain links TRBV7-9 with TRBJ2-5; D is unresolved. Germline V gene data show CDR1 as SEHNR and CDR2 as FQNEAQ (reference sequence). The CDR3 loop spans 13 amino acids. Trimming pared 10 bases from V and 2 bases from J, leaving 14 bases between. CDR3 nucleotides: TGTGCCATCCTGACTGGATCACAAGAGACCCAGTACTTC. This encodes CAILTGSQETQYF.

This chain joins TRBV2 and TRBJ1-2, with a tentative D call TRBD1 (5 bases). V lost 0 bases and J lost 1, with 6 bases in between. This CDR3 is built from 14 residues. CDR1 and CDR2 from the germline V gene are SNHLY and FYNNEI. The CDR3 DNA sequence: TGTGCCAGCAGTGAAGCGCAGGGTAACTATGGCTACACCTTC. This encodes CASSEAQGNYGYTF.

The table lists this clone with a count of one. The chain links TRBV5-1 to TRBJ2-1; 10 bases match TRBD2. Germline CDR1 reads SGHRS; CDR2 reads YFSETQ. The V and J ends lost 4 bases and 7 bases, in that order; junction bases with no gene match: 5. There are 14 residues in the CDR3. CDR3 DNA sequence: TGCGCCAGCAGCCCACTAGCGGGGTTGAATGAGCAGTTCTTC. Its translation is CASSPLAGLNEQFF.

The chain employs TRBV19 and TRBJ2-1; a weak D match, TRBD1 (5 bases). The V gene's germline CDR1 is LNHDA and CDR2 SQIVND (reference sequence). The CDR3 is 13 residues long. Trimming left V 5 bases short and J 12 bases short, with 17 bases between. Here the CDR3 reads CASSPTRTRGQFF. The CDR3 DNA follows: TGTGCCAGTAGTCCAACCAGGACACGCGGGCAGTTCTTC.

The chain carries TRBV2 and TRBJ1-1; D might be TRBD1 (5 bases). This CDR3 has 14 amino acids. Germline V CDR1 and CDR2: SNHLY, FYNNEI. The V and J ends lost 4 bases and 1 base respectively, with 10 bases between them. Written as DNA, the CDR3 is TGTGCCAGCAGTGGGGTCGGGGGGAACACTGAAGCTTTCTTT. This translates into CASSGVGGNTEAFF.

This clone was seen once. The chain employs TRBV30 and TRBJ1-2, with D possibly being TRBD1 (6 bases). Trimming pared 4 bases from V and 7 bases from J, leaving 13 bases between. Germline lookup yields CDR1 GTSNPN and CDR2 SVGIG (reference sequence). This CDR3 spans 12 amino acids. CDR3 loop: CAWTGGHGGYTF. In DNA, the CDR3 is TGTGCCTGGACGGGGGGGCATGGTGGCTACACCTTC. The full variable domain, with the rest looked up from reference TRBV30 and TRBJ1-2, is SQTIHQWPATLVQPVGSPLSLECTVEGTSNPNLYWYRQAAGRGLQLLFYSVGIGQISSEVPQNLSASRPQDRQFILSSKKLLLSDSGFYLCAWTGGHGGYTFGSGTRLTVV.

The chain carries TRBV6-4 and TRBJ1-1; 7 bases map to TRBD1. The CDR3 is 13 amino acids. J was trimmed by 4 bases and V by 6 bases; bases with no gene match: 5. Germline lookup yields CDR1 MRHNA and CDR2 SNTAGT. DNA of the CDR3: TGTGCCAGCAGCGTTCAGGGGGGCACTGAAGCTTTCTTT. As protein: CASSVQGGTEAFF.

V is TRBV5-1 and J is TRBJ1-5; 7 bases line up with TRBD1. The CDR3 length is 16 residues. CDR1 and CDR2 from the germline V gene are SGHRS and YFSETQ. J was trimmed by 0 bases and V by 2 bases; bases with no gene match: 5. The CDR3 nucleotides are TGCGCCAGCAGCTTTGGGGACAGAAATAGCAATCAGCCCCAGCATTTT. Protein: CASSFGDRNSNQPQHF.

The V and J genes are TRBV5-1 and TRBJ1-1; 7 nucleotides match TRBD1. The V segment lost 3 bases and the J segment 7 bases; nucleotides outside the gene matches: 9. Looked up from germline, CDR1 is SGHRS and CDR2 is YFSETQ. CDR3 length: 14 residues. This CDR3 is CASSYGQDGIEAFF. The CDR3 DNA sequence: TGCGCCAGCAGCTACGGACAGGATGGGATTGAAGCTTTCTTT.

This chain joins TRBV15 and TRBJ2-3; 12 nucleotides line up with TRBD2. Per the germline V gene, CDR1 is LNHNV and CDR2 is YYDKDF (reference sequence). The CDR3 contains 18 residues. V lost 1 base, J lost 3 bases, and 8 bases stayed unmatched. DNA of the CDR3: TGTGCCACCAGCAGAGGAGGGCTAGCGGGAGGGCAAACAGATACGCAGTATTTT. It codes for CATSRGGLAGGQTDTQYF.

The chain employs TRBV7-2 and TRBJ2-2, with D uncertain. Germline CDR1 and CDR2: SGHTA and FQGNSA. CDR3 size: 15 residues. V lost 1 base and J 8 bases, leaving 14 bases between the germline ends. The DNA of the CDR3 is TGTGCCAGCAGCTTAGTTAGAAAGGCCAGGGGGGAGCTGTTTTTT. Protein product: CASSLVRKARGELFF.

This clone was observed once. The chain has TRBV7-2 and TRBJ2-3; tentatively, D is TRBD1 (6 bases). Germline CDR1 is SGHTA and CDR2 is FQGNSA. V gave up 4 bases and J gave up 0 bases, with 8 bases separating them. CDR3 length equals 14 residues. The CDR3 nucleotides read TGTGCCAGCAGCTGGGGGCGTAGCACAGATACGCAGTATTTT. Residues: CASSWGRSTDTQYF.

The genes are TRBV6-4 and TRBJ1-2; D gene ambiguous. This CDR3 has 17 residues. V lost 5 bases to trimming and J lost 3 bases, with 22 bases between them. The germline gives CDR1 MRHNA, CDR2 SNTAGT. The CDR3 bases are TGTGCCAGCAGTCATACTCTCGGGCTGGGAGGGTACTATGGCTACACCTTC. Its translation is CASSHTLGLGGYYGYTF.

In this sample, this clone turned up once. The gene calls are TRBV5-1 and TRBJ1-1; a possible D gene is TRBD1 (6 bases). The CDR3 consists of 14 residues. Per the germline V gene, CDR1 is SGHRS and CDR2 is YFSETQ. V lost 1 base and J lost 7, with 14 bases in between. CDR3 in amino acids: CASSLSSGTFEAFF. CDR3 bases: TGCGCCAGCAGCTTGTCATCCGGGACATTTGAAGCTTTCTTT.

The chain combines TRBV29-1 with TRBJ2-2; 12 nucleotides agree with TRBD2. CDR3 length equals 16 residues. Germline CDR1 SQVTM, CDR2 ANQGSEA. The J segment lost 5 bases and the V segment lost 7 bases, leaving 11 bases of the junction unmatched. CDR3 coding DNA: TGCAGCGCCGCTAAAGGACTAGCGGGGAGGACCGGGGAGCTGTTTTTT. It encodes CSAAKGLAGRTGELFF.

The chain is built from TRBV6-5 and TRBJ1-2, with 8 nucleotides matching TRBD1. The CDR3 sequence is 14 residues long. Germline V gene sequence: CDR1 MNHEY, CDR2 SVGAGI. V gave up 6 bases and J gave up 7 bases; unmatched junction bases: 10. CDR3 coding DNA: TGTGCCAGCAGGACTGCACAGACAGGGGCTGGCTACACCTTC. Protein: CASRTAQTGAGYTF.

V gene TRBV29-1 combines with J gene TRBJ1-3, with D perhaps TRBD1 (6 bases). The V gene lost 4 bases and the J gene lost 2 bases, with 15 bases spanning the gap. Germline CDR1 SQVTM, CDR2 ANQGSEA. This CDR3 is 15 amino acids long. The CDR3 coding sequence is TGCAGCGTTGGGCACAGTTGGGGGCCTGGAAACACCATATATTTT. Translated: CSVGHSWGPGNTIYF.

The chain has TRBV5-1 and TRBJ2-1; 14 bases align to TRBD2. Germline assignment: CDR1 SGHRS and CDR2 YFSETQ. The V segment lost 3 bases and the J segment 0 bases; nucleotides outside the gene matches: 11. The CDR3 spans 20 residues. Here the CDR3 reads CASSSSGLAGAPSSYNEQFF. The DNA for the CDR3 is TGCGCCAGCAGCTCCTCGGGACTAGCGGGGGCTCCCAGCTCCTACAATGAGCAGTTCTTC.

The V and J genes are TRBV5-1 and TRBJ2-7; tentative D call: TRBD2 (6 bases). The CDR3 is 14 residues long. Germline lookup yields CDR1 SGHRS and CDR2 YFSETQ. V lost 3 bases to trimming and J lost 0 bases, with 10 bases between them. The CDR3 sequence: CASSWRDGSYEQYF. In DNA, the CDR3 is TGCGCCAGCAGCTGGAGGGACGGCTCCTACGAGCAGTACTTC.